This record covers a single T cell receptor (beta chain). Antigen: not known. This entry is derived from a study of CXCR3-negative and CXCR3-positive naive CD8 T cells. Study results and caveats: Naive cells, whether CXCR3-negative or CXCR3-positive, had similar TRBV-TRBJ usage, while memory cells differed. Compared with CXCR3-negative naive cells, CXCR3-positive naive cells showed more hydrophobic TRB CDR3s. Once cells were cryopreserved, CXCR3 expression went down partly, and most assays used fresh PBMCs.

Researchers prepared the TRB cDNA libraries using 5' RACE with UMI labels. For each CDR3 protein, TCRdb gives one entry from its re-call of the 5' RACE reads, without DNA. The data show around 63,000 distinct CDR3 sequences, and the top ten clones hold roughly 4.4%. The V gene's germline CDR1 is MNHEY and CDR2 SVGEGT. CDR3 length: 11 residues. The TCR sequence derives from a human donor in good health. Some clones in this sample may be carry-over from other donors' samples. The rearrangement links TRBV6-2 or TRBV6-3 to TRBJ2-5; the TRBD1 assignment by TCRdb is unverifiable without DNA. Sequenced material: naive CXCR3+ CD8+ T cells from blood. Subset indicated: CD45RO-CCR7+CD27+CD95- naive CD8+ T cells expressing CXCR3 (TNR3+). CDR3 sequence reads: CASGDPETQYF.